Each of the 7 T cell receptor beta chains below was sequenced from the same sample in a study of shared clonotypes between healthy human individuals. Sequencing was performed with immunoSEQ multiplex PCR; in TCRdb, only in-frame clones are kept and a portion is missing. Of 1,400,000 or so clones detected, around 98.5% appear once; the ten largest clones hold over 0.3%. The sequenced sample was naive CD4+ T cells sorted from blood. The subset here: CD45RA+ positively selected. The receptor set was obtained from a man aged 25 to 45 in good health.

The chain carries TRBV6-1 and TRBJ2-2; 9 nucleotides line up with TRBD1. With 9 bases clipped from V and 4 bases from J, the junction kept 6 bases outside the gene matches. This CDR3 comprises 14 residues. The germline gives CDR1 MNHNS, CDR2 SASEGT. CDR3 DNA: TGTGCCAGTCTCCTGGACAGGGGCACCGGGGAGCTGTTTTTT. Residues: CASLLDRGTGELFF.

The CDR3 protein is CASSKGALRGLAATYEQYF. CDR3 DNA: TGTGCCAGCTCAAAGGGAGCCCTTAGGGGGCTAGCGGCAACCTACGAGCAGTACTTC. This chain connects TRBV18 to TRBJ2-7; D is tentatively TRBD1 or TRBD2 (7 bases each). CDR1 and CDR2 from the germline V gene are KGHSH and LQKENI. Trimming shortened V by 5 bases and J by 2 bases, and 28 bases separated the two germline ends. CDR3 length equals 19 residues.

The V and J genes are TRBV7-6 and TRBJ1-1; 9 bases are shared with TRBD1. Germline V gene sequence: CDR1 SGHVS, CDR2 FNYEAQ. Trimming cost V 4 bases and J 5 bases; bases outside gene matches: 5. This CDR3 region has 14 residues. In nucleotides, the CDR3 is TGTGCCAGCAGCTCCGGACAGGGGAAAACTGAAGCTTTCTTT. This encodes CASSSGQGKTEAFF.

CDR3 sequence reads: CASSLDLSGQVTGELFF. The CDR3 coding sequence is TGCGCCAGCAGCTTGGATCTTAGCGGCCAAGTAACCGGGGAGCTGTTTTTT. The gene calls are TRBV5-1 and TRBJ2-2, with D possibly TRBD2 on 6 matching bases. The CDR3 is 17 residues long. Trimming left V 0 bases short and J 5 bases short, with 17 bases between. Germline CDR1 and CDR2: SGHRS and YFSETQ.

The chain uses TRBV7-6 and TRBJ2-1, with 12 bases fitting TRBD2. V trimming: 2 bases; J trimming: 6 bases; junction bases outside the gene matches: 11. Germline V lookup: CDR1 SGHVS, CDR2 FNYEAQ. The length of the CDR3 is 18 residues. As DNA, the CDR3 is TGTGCCAGCAGCTTAAGGGCTAGCGGGAGGGTAGACTTCAATGAGCAGTTCTTC. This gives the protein CASSLRASGRVDFNEQFF.

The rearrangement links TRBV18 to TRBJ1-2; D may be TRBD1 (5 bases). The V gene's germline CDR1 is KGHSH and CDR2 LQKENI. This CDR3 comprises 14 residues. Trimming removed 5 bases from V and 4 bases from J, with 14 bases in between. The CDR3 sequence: CASSAKGTGYGYTF. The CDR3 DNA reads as TGTGCCAGCTCAGCTAAGGGGACCGGCTATGGCTACACCTTC.

This CDR3 reads CASSLGARGSSYEQYF. DNA of the CDR3: TGTGCCAGCAGCTTGGGGGCGAGGGGGAGCTCCTACGAGCAGTACTTC. The gene calls are TRBV5-4 and TRBJ2-7; TRBD1 might be the D (6 bases). The germline gives CDR1 SGHNT, CDR2 YYREEE (reference sequence). This CDR3 contains 16 residues. Trimming removed 0 bases at V and 0 bases at J, with 13 bases between.